The 21 T cell receptor beta chains below come from one sample, sequenced in a study of T cell clones after liver transplantation (dated by TCRdb to between 2017 and 2020). Library prep was done by the immunoSEQ multiplex PCR assay. Here the immuneACCESS table is served through TCRdb, limited to in-frame sequences with V and J called. Missing clones are a known gap in these copies; in checked studies unresolved V genes cover under half, and the rest lacks a known reason. The sample table holds roughly 100,000 clones, of which roughly 80% were seen once. The ten top clones hold roughly 2.8% of the sample. The sample was CD4+ T cells from blood, taken around 44 months after liver transplant. The receptor set was obtained from a human patient who received a liver transplant. After a transplant, the donor of the graft may account for some T cells.

This clone has a handful of counts. The rearrangement links TRBV6-5 to TRBJ1-1; 8 nucleotides line up with TRBD1. V shed 9 bases and J 1 base; nucleotides not matched to a gene: 7. The CDR3 totals 14 residues. CDR1 is MNHEY and CDR2 is SVGAGI in the germline V gene. CDR3 sequence: CASEDTGGNTEAFF. CDR3 bases: TGTGCCAGTGAGGATACAGGGGGGAACACTGAAGCTTTCTTT.

The chain links TRBV18 to TRBJ2-7; TRBD1 might be the D (6 bases). This CDR3 is 14 amino acids long. The germline gives CDR1 KGHSH, CDR2 LQKENI. V was shortened by 3 bases and J by 3 bases, with 12 bases between the two germline ends. The CDR3: CASSPGHPDYEQYF. Written as DNA, the CDR3 is TGTGCCAGCTCACCGGGACATCCTGACTACGAGCAGTACTTC.

The J gene is TRBJ2-3, the V gene TRBV18; D unclear. Germline loops: CDR1 KGHSH, CDR2 LQKENI. The CDR3 spans 12 residues. Trimming took off 2 bases at V and 4 bases at J, with 4 bases between the two ends. The CDR3 coding sequence is TGTGCCAGCTCACCAATCGCAGATACGCAGTATTTT. It translates to CASSPIADTQYF.

V usage is TRBV19 and J usage is TRBJ1-2; possible D gene TRBD1, 5 bases. V lost 2 bases and J lost 0, with 13 bases in between. Per germline, CDR1 LNHDA and CDR2 SQIVND (reference sequence). CDR3 length: 16 residues. In nucleotides, the CDR3 is TGTGCCAGTAGTATAAGGCAGGGACCTACTAACTATGGCTACACCTTC. This encodes CASSIRQGPTNYGYTF.

The rearrangement joins TRBV28 to TRBJ2-2, with D unresolved. This CDR3 spans 13 amino acids. Per germline, CDR1 MDHEN and CDR2 SYDVKM. Deletions cut 6 bases from V and 8 bases from J, with 13 bases between. CDR3 residues: CASSPRPGGELFF. CDR3 DNA: TGTGCCAGCAGCCCACGCCCCGGGGGGGAGCTGTTTTTT.

The chain uses TRBV5-5 and TRBJ1-1, with no clear D. CDR1 and CDR2 (germline): SGHKS, YYEKEE (reference sequence). Trimming stripped 6 bases from V and 4 bases from J, with 22 bases between. This CDR3 is 16 amino acids long. CDR3 sequence (DNA): TGTGCCAGCAACCCGAGGGCTGGGTGGATGGGCACTGAAGCTTTCTTT. Its protein is CASNPRAGWMGTEAFF.

This sequence joins TRBV5-4 and TRBJ2-7; TRBD2 agrees at 16 bases. The CDR3 length is 18 residues. J was trimmed by 7 bases and V by 3 bases; bases with no gene match: 13. Germline loops: CDR1 SGHNT, CDR2 YYREEE (reference sequence). The chain's CDR3 is CASSSQSGTSGRGREQYF. Here the CDR3 DNA reads TGTGCCAGCAGCTCCCAGTCCGGGACTAGCGGGAGGGGACGGGAGCAGTACTTC.

In regard to this clone: The junction shows a germline mismatch at one end, possibly a read error. The chain uses TRBV5-1 and TRBJ1-2; D remains unclear. CDR1 is SGHRS, CDR2 YFSETQ, per germline. The CDR3 runs 12 residues. The CDR3 DNA reads as TGCGCCAACAGCTTGAGAATGGATGGCTACACCTTC. This sequence encodes CANSLRMDGYTF. The full variable domain, its missing parts supplied by reference TRBV5-1 and TRBJ1-2, is KAGVTQTPRYLIKTRGQQVTLSCSPISGHRSVSWYQQTPGQGLQFLFEYFSETQRNKGNFPGRFSGRQFSNSRSEMNVSTLELGDSALYLCANSLRMDGYTFGSGTRLTVV.

The gene calls are TRBV5-1 and TRBJ1-3, with 8 bases fitting TRBD1. The CDR3 length is 17 residues. Germline loops: CDR1 SGHRS, CDR2 YFSETQ. J lost 4 bases, V lost 4 bases, and 13 bases had no gene match. CDR3 loop: CASSPGQAASRGNTIYF. For the CDR3, the DNA is TGCGCCAGCAGCCCGGGACAGGCGGCGAGTAGGGGAAACACCATATATTTT.

The J gene is TRBJ2-3, the V gene TRBV6-5, with D unclear. This CDR3 is built from 12 residues. The V gene lost 2 bases and the J gene lost 7 bases, with 7 bases spanning the gap. The V gene's germline CDR1 is MNHEY and CDR2 SVGAGI. CDR3 sequence reads: CASSYGHNTQYF. CDR3 DNA sequence: TGTGCCAGCAGTTACGGGCACAATACGCAGTATTTT.

The rearrangement links TRBV30 to TRBJ2-3; perhaps TRBD1 as D (6 bases). The germline gives CDR1 GTSNPN, CDR2 SVGIG (reference sequence). The CDR3 runs to 15 residues. Trimming cost V 0 bases and J 3 bases, with 13 bases left between them. The CDR3 DNA reads as TGTGCCTGGAGTGTACTGGGCAGGGGAACAGATACGCAGTATTTT. This codes for CAWSVLGRGTDTQYF.

This clone occurred once. This rearrangement joins TRBV11-3 to TRBJ1-2; D unresolved. Germline assignment: CDR1 SGHNT and CDR2 YENEEA. Deletions cut 1 base from V and 5 bases from J, with 11 bases between. CDR3 size: 14 residues. The CDR3 DNA follows: TGTGCCAGCAGCTTAGGGTCCCAGTCTTATGGCTACACCTTC. This encodes CASSLGSQSYGYTF.

This chain uses TRBV25-1 with TRBJ2-1, with 9 bases aligning to TRBD2. V trimming: 6 bases; J trimming: 3 bases; junction bases outside the gene matches: 0. The CDR3 contains 13 residues. The germline gives CDR1 MGHDK, CDR2 SYGVNS. The CDR3 DNA sequence: TGTGCCAGCAGAGCGGGGGGCTACAATGAGCAGTTCTTC. It encodes CASRAGGYNEQFF.

The chain employs TRBV29-1 and TRBJ1-3, with no clear D. This CDR3 region has 12 residues. The germline V gene has CDR1 SQVTM and CDR2 ANQGSEA. With 6 bases removed from V and 0 bases from J, the gap between germline ends came to 6 bases. DNA for the CDR3: TGCAGCGTGGTCGACTCTGGAAACACCATATATTTT. Protein product: CSVVDSGNTIYF.

In this sample, this clone turned up once. The rearrangement links TRBV6-6 to TRBJ2-1; TRBD2 aligns across 9 bases. Trimming took 5 bases from V and 8 from J; bases not matched to a gene: 10. The CDR3 contains 15 residues. The germline gives CDR1 MNHNY, CDR2 SVGAGI (reference sequence). The DNA for the CDR3 is TGTGCCAGCAGTGGGGGACTAGCCCTTAGCGATGAGCAGTTCTTC. Translation: CASSGGLALSDEQFF.

The chain has TRBV5-1 and TRBJ2-2; 8 positions match TRBD2. The V and J ends lost 7 bases and 1 base, in that order; junction bases with no gene match: 6. Germline V gives CDR1 SGHRS, CDR2 YFSETQ. This CDR3 comprises 15 residues. The CDR3 region is CASGSTSGNTGELFF. The DNA of the CDR3 is TGCGCCAGCGGTAGTACTAGCGGGAACACCGGGGAGCTGTTTTTT.

This chain's CDR3 is CARTRGTVWVMDTEAFF. The CDR3 nucleotides are TGTGCCAGGACCAGAGGGACGGTGTGGGTTATGGACACTGAAGCTTTCTTT. The V call is TRBV12-1, the J call TRBJ1-1. TRBV12-1 is designated a pseudogene. This CDR3 is 17 amino acids long.

This clone was recorded a few times. The V and J genes are TRBV13 and TRBJ1-2; unclear D gene. The CDR3 extends over 12 amino acids. The germline V and J ends were trimmed by 3 bases and 4 bases, with 6 bases remaining between them. Germline-derived CDR1 and CDR2 are PRHDT and FYEKMQ (reference sequence). CDR3 protein: CASSFYSYGYTF. CDR3 coding DNA: TGTGCCAGCAGCTTTTATAGCTATGGCTACACCTTC.

The gene calls are TRBV2 and TRBJ1-3; D ambiguous. The CDR3 is made up of 13 amino acids. Between the trimmed V and J ends, which lost 6 bases and 0 bases, there was a span of 6 bases. Looked up from germline, CDR1 is SNHLY and CDR2 is FYNNEI. The CDR3 reads CASRQSSGNTIYF. As DNA, the CDR3 is TGTGCCAGCAGACAGAGCTCTGGAAACACCATATATTTT. Full variable domain (outside the CDR3, taken from reference TRBV2 and TRBJ1-3): EPEVTQTPSHQVTQMGQEVILRCVPISNHLYFYWYRQILGQKVEFLVSFYNNEISEKSEIFDDQFSVERPDGSNFTLKIRSTKLEDSAMYFCASRQSSGNTIYFGEGSWLTVV.

This clone came up a few times. The chain uses TRBV6-6 and TRBJ1-2; D possibly corresponds to TRBD1 (6 bases). The CDR3 is 14 residues long. The germline V gene has CDR1 MNHNY and CDR2 SVGAGI (reference sequence). V shed 6 bases and J shed 4 bases, with 15 bases lying between them. The CDR3 loop reads CASSQGQFAYGYTF. CDR3 bases: TGTGCCAGCAGCCAAGGACAGTTCGCCTATGGCTACACCTTC.

J is TRBJ1-2 and V is TRBV30; a weak D match, TRBD1 (5 bases). CDR1 is GTSNPN, CDR2 SVGIG, per germline (reference sequence). The CDR3 runs to 13 residues. Trimming took off 2 bases at V and 8 bases at J, with 15 bases between the two ends. The CDR3 nucleotides are TGTGCCTGGAGTACCCGACCTGGGGGGGGCTACACCTTC. Translation gives CAWSTRPGGGYTF.